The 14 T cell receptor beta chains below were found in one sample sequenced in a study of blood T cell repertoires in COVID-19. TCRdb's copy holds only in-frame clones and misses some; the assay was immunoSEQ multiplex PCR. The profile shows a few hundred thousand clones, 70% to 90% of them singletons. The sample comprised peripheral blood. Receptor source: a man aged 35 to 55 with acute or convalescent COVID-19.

The CDR3 loop reads CASSAYPSYEQYF. The CDR3 DNA sequence: TGTGCCAGCAGCGCCTACCCCTCCTACGAGCAGTACTTC. V usage is TRBV7-3 and J usage is TRBJ2-7; no firm D call. Germline V CDR1 and CDR2: SGHTA, FQGTGA. The CDR3 contains 13 residues. V shed 5 bases and J shed 0 bases, with 8 bases lying between them.

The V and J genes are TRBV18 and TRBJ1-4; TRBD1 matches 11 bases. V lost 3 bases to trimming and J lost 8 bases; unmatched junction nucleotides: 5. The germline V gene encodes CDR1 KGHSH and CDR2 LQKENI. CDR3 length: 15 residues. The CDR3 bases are TGTGCCAGCTCACCGCCGGGACAGGGGGGCGAAAAACTGTTTTTT. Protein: CASSPPGQGGEKLFF. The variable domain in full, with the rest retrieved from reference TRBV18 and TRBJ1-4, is NAGVMQNPRHLVRRRGQEARLRCSPMKGHSHVYWYRQLPEEGLKFMVYLQKENIIDESGMPKERFSAEFPKEGPSILRIQQVVRGDSAAYFCASSPPGQGGEKLFFGSGTQLSVL.

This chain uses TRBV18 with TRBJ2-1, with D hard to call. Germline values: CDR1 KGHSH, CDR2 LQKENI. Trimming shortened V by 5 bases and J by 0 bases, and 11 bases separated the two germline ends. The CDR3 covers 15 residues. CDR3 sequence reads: CASSYTYSSYNEQFF. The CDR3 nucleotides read TGTGCCAGCTCATATACTTATAGCTCCTACAATGAGCAGTTCTTC.

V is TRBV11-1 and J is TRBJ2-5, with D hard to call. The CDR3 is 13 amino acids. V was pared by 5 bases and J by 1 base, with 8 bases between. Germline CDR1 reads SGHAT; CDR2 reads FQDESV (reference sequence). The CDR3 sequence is CASSQNSQETQYF. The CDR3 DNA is TGTGCCAGCAGCCAGAATTCCCAAGAGACCCAGTACTTC.

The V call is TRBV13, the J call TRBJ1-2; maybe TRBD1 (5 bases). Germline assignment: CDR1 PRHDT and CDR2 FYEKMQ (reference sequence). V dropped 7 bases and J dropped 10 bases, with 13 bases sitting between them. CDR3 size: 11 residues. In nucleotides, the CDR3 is TGTGCCAGCACCAGGGAGGGCTTCTACACCTTC. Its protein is CASTREGFYTF.

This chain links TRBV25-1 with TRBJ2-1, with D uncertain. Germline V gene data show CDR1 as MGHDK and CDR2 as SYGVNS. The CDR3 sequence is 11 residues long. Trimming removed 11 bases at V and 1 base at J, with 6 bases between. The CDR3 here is CAHGSYNEQFF. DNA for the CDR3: TGTGCCCACGGGTCCTACAATGAGCAGTTCTTC.

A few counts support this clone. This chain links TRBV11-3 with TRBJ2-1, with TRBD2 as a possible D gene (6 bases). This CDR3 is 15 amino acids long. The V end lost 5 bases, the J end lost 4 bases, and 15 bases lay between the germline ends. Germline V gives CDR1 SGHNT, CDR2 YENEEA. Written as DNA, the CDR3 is TGTGCCAGCAGCCCCAGAACGGGAGCTTACAATGAGCAGTTCTTC. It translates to CASSPRTGAYNEQFF.

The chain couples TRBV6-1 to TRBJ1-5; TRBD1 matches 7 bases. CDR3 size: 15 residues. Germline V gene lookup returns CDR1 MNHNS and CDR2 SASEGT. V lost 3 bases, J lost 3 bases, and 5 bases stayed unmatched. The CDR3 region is CASSEEGTVNQPQHF. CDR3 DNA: TGTGCCAGCAGTGAGGAGGGGACAGTCAATCAGCCCCAGCATTTT.

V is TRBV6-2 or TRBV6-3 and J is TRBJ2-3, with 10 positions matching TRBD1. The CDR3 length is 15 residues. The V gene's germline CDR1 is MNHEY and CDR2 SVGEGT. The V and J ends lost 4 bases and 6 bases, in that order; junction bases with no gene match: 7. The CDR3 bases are TGTGCCAGCAGTTCGAGGACAGGGGGGTCGGATACGCAGTATTTT. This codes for CASSSRTGGSDTQYF.

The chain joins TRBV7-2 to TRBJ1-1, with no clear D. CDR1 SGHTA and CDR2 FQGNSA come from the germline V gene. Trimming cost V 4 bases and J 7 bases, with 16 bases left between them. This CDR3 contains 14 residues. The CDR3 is CASSSVWSAGEAFF. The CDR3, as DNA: TGTGCCAGCAGCTCAGTTTGGAGCGCGGGTGAAGCTTTCTTT.

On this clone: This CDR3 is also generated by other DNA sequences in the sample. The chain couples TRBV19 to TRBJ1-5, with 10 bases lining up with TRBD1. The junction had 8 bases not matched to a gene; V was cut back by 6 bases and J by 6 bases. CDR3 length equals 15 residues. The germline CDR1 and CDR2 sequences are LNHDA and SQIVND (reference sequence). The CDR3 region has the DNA TGTGCCAGTAGAGGGGGACAGGGGTACGGTCAGCCCCAGCATTTT. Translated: CASRGGQGYGQPQHF. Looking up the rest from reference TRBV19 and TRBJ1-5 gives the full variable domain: DGGITQSPKYLFRKEGQNVTLSCEQNLNHDAMYWYRQDPGQGLRLIYYSQIVNDFQKGDIAEGYSVSREKKESFPLTVTSAQKNPTAFYLCASRGGQGYGQPQHFGDGTRLSIL.

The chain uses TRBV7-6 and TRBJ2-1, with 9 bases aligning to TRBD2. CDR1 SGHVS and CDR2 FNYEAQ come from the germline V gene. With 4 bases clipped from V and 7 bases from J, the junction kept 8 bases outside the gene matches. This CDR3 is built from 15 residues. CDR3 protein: CASSSLAGKANEQFF. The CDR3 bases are TGTGCCAGCAGCTCGCTAGCGGGGAAAGCAAATGAGCAGTTCTTC.

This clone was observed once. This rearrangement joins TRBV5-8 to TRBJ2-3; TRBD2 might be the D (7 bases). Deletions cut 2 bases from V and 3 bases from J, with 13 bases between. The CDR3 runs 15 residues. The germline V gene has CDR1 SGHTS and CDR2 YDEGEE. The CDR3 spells CASSLGGAATDTQYF. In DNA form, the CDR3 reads TGTGCCAGCAGCTTAGGGGGGGCCGCGACAGATACGCAGTATTTT.

CDR3 in amino acids: CASSQEAAWGGLYGYTF. CDR3 DNA: TGTGCCAGCAGCCAAGAGGCCGCGTGGGGGGGACTCTATGGCTACACCTTC. The chain recombines TRBV3-1 (or the pseudogene TRBV3-2) with TRBJ1-2, with a tentative D call TRBD1 (5 bases). Trimming took off 0 bases at V and 4 bases at J, with 18 bases between the two ends. The CDR3 sequence is 17 residues long. CDR1 and CDR2 (germline): LGHDT, YNNKEL (reference sequence).